This is a list of T cell receptor beta chains from one sample in a study of T cells after yellow fever vaccination. TCRdb re-called the 5' RACE reads with MiXCR, one entry per CDR3 protein. The table has approximately 600,000 distinct CDR3 sequences, around an eighth seen once; the top ten hold about 15%. This specimen was PBMCs, taken on the day of the yellow fever booster vaccination. These receptor sequences come from a man aged 30 to 39 who received the YFV17D yellow fever vaccine. Each CDR3 is given with its conserved first and last residue. Each record gives: D gene, V gene, clone size, J gene, CDR3 DNA, CDR3 protein. A D gene is named only where the DNA matches it firmly. Only part of the rows carry a size: once, few, many, or a class if the clone is expanded.

TRBD2,TRBV7-2,NA,TRBJ2-2,TGTGCCAGCAGGTGGGGGGGAGCCACCGGGGAGCTGTTTTTT,CASRWGGATGELFF
NA,TRBV6-2/TRBV6-3,few,TRBJ2-3,TGTGCCAGCAGCCCCCGTAGAGTCGACGCAGATACGCAGTATTTT,CASSPRRVDADTQYF
TRBD2,TRBV20-1,few,TRBJ2-3,TGCAGTGCTTTGGTCCCACTAGCGGGAGATGCAGATACGCAGTATTTT,CSALVPLAGDADTQYF
TRBD1,TRBV20-1,NA,TRBJ2-7,TGCAGTGCCAATACCGGGACAGGGGGTGAGCAGTACTTC,CSANTGTGGEQYF
NA,TRBV20-1,NA,TRBJ2-1,TGCAGTGCTCGTGAACGGCCCCTCCCTCTTGAGCAGTTCTTC,CSARERPLPLEQFF
TRBD2,TRBV20-1,few,TRBJ2-1,TGCAGTGCTTTCGACCTAAAAGCGGGAGGAGAGGCCTACAATGAGCAGTTCTTC,CSAFDLKAGGEAYNEQFF
TRBD2,TRBV7-8,many,TRBJ2-4,TGTGCCAGCAGCGTATTAGCGGGAACCGCTAAAAACATTCAGTACTTC,CASSVLAGTAKNIQYF
NA,TRBV6-5,many,TRBJ1-5,TGTGCCAGCAGTTACCGGGAGAGCAATCAGCCCCAGCATTTT,CASSYRESNQPQHF
TRBD2,TRBV11-1,NA,TRBJ2-3,TGTGCCAGCAGCTTCAAGACTAGCGGCACAGATACGCAGTATTTT,CASSFKTSGTDTQYF
NA,TRBV28,few,TRBJ2-1,TGTGCCAGCAGTTCCAGGCCCGGGATCCTCTTC,CASSSRPGILF
TRBD1,TRBV5-4,many,TRBJ1-4,TGTGCCAGCAGCCCCCAACAGGGACAGGGTAATGAAAAACTGTTTTTT,CASSPQQGQGNEKLFF
NA,TRBV10-3,few,TRBJ2-2,TGTGCCATCAGAGGTGACACCGGGACGGGGGAGCTGTTTTTT,CAIRGDTGTGELFF
TRBD2,TRBV29-1,NA,TRBJ2-7,TGCAGCGTTGACGCGGCGGGAGGCTACGAGCAGTACTTC,CSVDAAGGYEQYF
NA,TRBV2,few,TRBJ1-5,TGTGCCAGCAGTTCCGGGTCACATCAGCCCCAGCATTTT,CASSSGSHQPQHF
NA,TRBV6-1,NA,TRBJ1-3,TGTGCCAGCAGTGCAGGGTTCTCTGGAAACACCATATATTTT,CASSAGFSGNTIYF
NA,TRBV3-1,few,TRBJ2-7,TGTGCCAGCAGCCAAGCTTGGATTAGCGGAGACTCCTACGAGCAGTACTTC,CASSQAWISGDSYEQYF
NA,TRBV9,NA,TRBJ2-6,TGTGCCAGCAGCGTAGAGGCCGGCGGGGCCAACGTCCTGACTTTC,CASSVEAGGANVLTF
NA,TRBV29-1,few,TRBJ2-5,TGCAGCGTTGAACCGGGGGAGACCCAGTACTTC,CSVEPGETQYF
NA,TRBV5-1,NA,TRBJ1-4,TGCGCCAGAAGCTTGGCGGGTATCGATGAAAAACTGTTTTTT,CARSLAGIDEKLFF
TRBD1,TRBV5-1,many,TRBJ1-1,TGTGCCAGCAGCATGGGACAGGGGAACACTGAAGCTTTCTTT,CASSMGQGNTEAFF
NA,TRBV20-1,few,TRBJ2-5,TGCAGTGCTAGCGGGGGCTTTATAGAGGCCCAGTACTTC,CSASGGFIEAQYF
NA,TRBV2,NA,TRBJ1-1,TGTGCCAGCACAGGGAACACTGAAGCTTTCTTT,CASTGNTEAFF
NA,TRBV7-2,few,TRBJ2-3,TGTGCCAGCAGCTACCTAGCGTCAAGCACAGATACGCAGTATTTT,CASSYLASSTDTQYF
TRBD2,TRBV18,few,TRBJ2-2,TGTGCCAGCTCCCCAAAAGGACTAGCGGGGGCGAACACCGGGGAGCTGTTTTTT,CASSPKGLAGANTGELFF
TRBD2,TRBV5-1,NA,TRBJ2-7,TGCGCCAGCAGTATGGGAGGGGGAGCGGGGGCGCCGTACTTC,CASSMGGGAGAPYF
TRBD1,TRBV20-1,NA,TRBJ2-6,TGCAGTGCCCGGGACAGGGCAATTGGTGGGGCCAACGTCCTGACTTTC,CSARDRAIGGANVLTF
NA,TRBV10-3,few,TRBJ1-1,TGTGCCATCAGTGAGTCGCGGGGAGCAGGCACTGAAGCTTTCTTT,CAISESRGAGTEAFF
NA,TRBV7-2,few,TRBJ2-7,TGTGCCAGCAGCTGGTGGGAGGAGAACGAGCAGTACTTC,CASSWWEENEQYF
TRBD2,TRBV4-2,NA,TRBJ2-5,TGTGCCAGCAGCCCAAGACTAGCGGGAGCTGGGAAAGAGACCCAGTACTTC,CASSPRLAGAGKETQYF
TRBD1,TRBV12-3/TRBV12-4,many,TRBJ2-1,TGTGCCAGCAGTCCCCGGGACAGGGGAGATGAGCAGTTCTTC,CASSPRDRGDEQFF
TRBD1,TRBV6-2/TRBV6-3,many,TRBJ2-2,TGTGCCAGCAGTTCGGGACAGGGTGAGACCGGGGAGCTGTTTTTT,CASSSGQGETGELFF
NA,TRBV6-2/TRBV6-3,NA,TRBJ1-5,TGTGCCAGCAGTCTCGCTTTGGGCCAGAATCAGCCCCAGCATTTT,CASSLALGQNQPQHF
NA,TRBV10-3,NA,TRBJ2-2,TGTGCCATCAGCCAGGGGGGGGGCTTGAACACCGGGGAGCTGTTTTTT,CAISQGGGLNTGELFF
TRBD2,TRBV7-8,few,TRBJ2-2,TGTGCCAGCAGTATCCTTGGGGGGGATACCGGGGAGCTGTTTTTT,CASSILGGDTGELFF
NA,TRBV7-2,few,TRBJ2-1,TGTGCCAGCAGCTTTGGGGGAGTAGCCAATGAGCAGTTCTTC,CASSFGGVANEQFF
TRBD2,TRBV6-1,NA,TRBJ2-2,TGTGCCAGCGAGGTAGCGGGAAACACCGGGGAGCTGTTTTTT,CASEVAGNTGELFF
NA,TRBV12-3/TRBV12-4,NA,TRBJ1-1,TGTGCCACCAGAACAACCATGGGGAAAACTGAAGCTTTCTTT,CATRTTMGKTEAFF
NA,TRBV9,NA,TRBJ1-6,TGTGCCAGCAGCGTACAGGCGGGGAGGGAACCCCTCCACTTT,CASSVQAGREPLHF
TRBD2,TRBV11-2,few,TRBJ2-7,TGTGCCAGCAGCTTAGATTGGATGGGGACTAGCGGGCTACTTTACGAGCAGTACTTC,CASSLDWMGTSGLLYEQYF
NA,TRBV7-2,few,TRBJ2-1,TGTGCCAGCAGCTTAGGAGCGGCTTGGGAGAATGAGCAGTTCTTC,CASSLGAAWENEQFF
TRBD1,TRBV7-2,NA,TRBJ1-2,TGTGCCAGCAGCATAACAGGGGGCGCGGCCACCTTC,CASSITGGAATF
NA,TRBV9,NA,TRBJ2-3,TGTGCCAGCAGCGTAGCGGCGGTGAGGGAAGATACGCAGTATTTT,CASSVAAVREDTQYF
NA,TRBV20-1,NA,TRBJ2-7,TGCAGTGCTAGCCTGGCAGGGTTCGACGAGCAGTACTTC,CSASLAGFDEQYF
NA,TRBV30,NA,TRBJ2-4,TGTGCCTGGGCACCCGGGGAGCGGAGCAAAAACATTCAGTACTTC,CAWAPGERSKNIQYF
NA,TRBV6-5,NA,TRBJ2-5,TGTGCCAGCAGTTGGACATTCCAAGAGACCCAGTACTTC,CASSWTFQETQYF
NA,TRBV7-3,few,TRBJ2-2,TGTGCCAGCAGCCTACACCCGGGGGACACCGGGGAGCTGTTTTTT,CASSLHPGDTGELFF
NA,TRBV5-1,NA,TRBJ2-5,TGCGCCAGCAGCTTGGGTCACCCTCGGGAGACCCAGTACTTC,CASSLGHPRETQYF
NA,TRBV7-2,NA,TRBJ2-1,TGTGCCAGCAGCTTAGGAGTAGTCAATGAGCAGTTCTTC,CASSLGVVNEQFF
NA,TRBV10-2,few,TRBJ2-2,TGCGCCAGCAGATCTGAACACGGGGAGCTGTTTTTT,CASRSEHGELFF